This TCR beta chain came from a study of cytomegalovirus exposure and HLA in healthy donors. Notes on the study in general: Cytomegalovirus association was assigned to around 150 TCR beta chains.

Both 60 Vbeta primers and 13 Jbeta primers went into the PCR. This table comes from immunoSEQ multiplex PCR, and its TCRdb copy is limited to in-frame clones, with some not included. This table lists around 130,000 clones. Germline V gives CDR1 LNHDA, CDR2 SQIVND (reference sequence). V dropped 3 bases and J dropped 3 bases, with 6 bases sitting between them. This CDR3 comprises 14 residues. With regard to this clone: Antigen specificity is unknown.

Sequences were obtained from PBMCs. The origin of this receptor is a woman in her sixties or seventies in good health and CMV-seronegative. The V and J genes are TRBV19 and TRBJ2-6; no clear D gene. CDR3 nucleotide sequence: TGTGCCAGTAGTATCTCTAATGGGGCCAACGTCCTGACTTTC. It codes for CASSISNGANVLTF.